This TCR beta chain was recovered during a study of technical replicates of blood from a handful of donors. The table came from immunoSEQ multiplex PCR; TCRdb's copy has only in-frame clones and leaves some out. The sample comprises about 57,000 clones, about 87% of which are singletons, and about 5.1% rests with the top ten. This TCR was recovered from a human donor in good health. Some clones in this sample may be carry-over from other donors' samples. The sample taken for sequencing was PBMCs.

For the CDR3, the DNA is TGTGCCAGCAGCTTAGGGACAGGGGGAGAGACCCAGTACTTC. This translates into CASSLGTGGETQYF. The chain couples TRBV11-2 to TRBJ2-5; 10 nucleotides line up with TRBD1. V was clipped by 1 base and J by 4 bases; unmatched bases: 0. This CDR3 comprises 14 residues. CDR1 and CDR2 from the germline V gene are SGHAT and FQNNGV.